This T cell receptor (beta chain) was profiled in a study of long-term antiretroviral therapy in people with HIV. They ran version v3.0 of the immunoSEQ assay at survey level. The protocol was immunoSEQ multiplex PCR, while the TCRdb copy is restricted to in-frame clones and leaves out a portion. In the table there are more than 10,000 clones, roughly four fifths of which are singletons. The CDR3 spans 16 residues. The sample in question was unsorted PBMCs, obtained 0.5 years before starting antiretroviral therapy. The chain is built from TRBV1 and TRBJ2-1; TRBD1, the table's D call, was not compared with the DNA. TRBV1 is a documented pseudogene. This receptor was obtained from a middle-aged woman with HIV. The CDR3 sequence: CTSSQEVRGPRNEQFF. CDR3 coding DNA: TGCACCAGCAGCCAAGAGGTCAGGGGCCCCCGCAATGAGCAGTTCTTC.